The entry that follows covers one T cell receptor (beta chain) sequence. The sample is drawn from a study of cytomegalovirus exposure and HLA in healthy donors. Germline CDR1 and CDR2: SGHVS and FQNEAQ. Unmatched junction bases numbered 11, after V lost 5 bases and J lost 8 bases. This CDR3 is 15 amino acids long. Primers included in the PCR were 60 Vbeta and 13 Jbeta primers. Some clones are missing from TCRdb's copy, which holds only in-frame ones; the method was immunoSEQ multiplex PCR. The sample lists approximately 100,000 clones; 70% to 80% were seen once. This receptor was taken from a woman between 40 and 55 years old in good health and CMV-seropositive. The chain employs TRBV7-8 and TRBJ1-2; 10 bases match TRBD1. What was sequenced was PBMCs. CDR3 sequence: CASSANVGQGFGYTF. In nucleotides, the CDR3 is TGTGCCAGCAGCGCGAACGTGGGACAGGGGTTCGGCTACACCTTC.